These T cell receptor beta chains were read from a single sample in a study of CD8 T cells in Susac syndrome. TCRdb re-called the immunoSEQ multiplex PCR reads through MiXCR, storing one row per CDR3 protein. The repertoire holds about 240,000 distinct CDR3 sequences, with 90% to 96% as singletons. Input material: CD4+ T cells from PBMCs. These receptors all come from a human donor with Susac syndrome. CDR3s include the opening cysteine and the closing phenylalanine or tryptophan. The order of the fields is J gene, clone size, D gene, V gene, CDR3 DNA, CDR3 protein. The D gene is left open where the match is weak. Some rows have no size entry. The others give once, few or many, or a class for an expanded clone.

j_gene: TRBJ2-7; abundance: few; d_gene: NA; v_gene: TRBV30; CDR3nt: TGTGCCTGGAATCGTCGAGACCCCTACGAGCAGTACTTC; CDR3aa: CAWNRRDPYEQYF
j_gene: TRBJ1-5; abundance: NA; d_gene: NA; v_gene: TRBV4-1; CDR3nt: TGCGCCAGCAGCCAATCCACAGGGAATCAGCCCCAGCATTTT; CDR3aa: CASSQSTGNQPQHF
j_gene: TRBJ1-1; abundance: NA; d_gene: NA; v_gene: TRBV25-1; CDR3nt: TGTGCCAGCAGTGCAGCCGGGACACAGGTAGGAGCTTTCTTT; CDR3aa: CASSAAGTQVGAFF
j_gene: TRBJ1-1; abundance: NA; d_gene: NA; v_gene: TRBV18; CDR3nt: TGTGCCAGCTCACCACCCGCCGGAAGCACCACTGAAGCTTTCTTT; CDR3aa: CASSPPAGSTTEAFF
j_gene: TRBJ1-1; abundance: NA; d_gene: NA; v_gene: TRBV29-1; CDR3nt: TGCAGCGTTCTCAAATGGTTGAACACTGAAGCTTTCTTT; CDR3aa: CSVLKWLNTEAFF
j_gene: TRBJ1-1; abundance: NA; d_gene: NA; v_gene: TRBV6-5; CDR3nt: TGTGCCAGCAGTCAACCGCCCTACACTGAAGCTTTCTTT; CDR3aa: CASSQPPYTEAFF
j_gene: TRBJ1-2; abundance: NA; d_gene: NA; v_gene: TRBV24-1; CDR3nt: TGTGCCACCAGTGCCCCGGGGGAGGGGAGCTATGGCTACACCTTC; CDR3aa: CATSAPGEGSYGYTF
j_gene: TRBJ2-1; abundance: NA; d_gene: NA; v_gene: TRBV9; CDR3nt: TGTGCCAGCAGCTCCTCCGCCACTAGTCGATCGGCGCAGTTCTTC; CDR3aa: CASSSSATSRSAQFF
j_gene: TRBJ1-5; abundance: NA; d_gene: NA; v_gene: TRBV20-1; CDR3nt: TGCAGTGCTAGAGAACGGGGGAGGGAAGGACAGCCCCAGCATTTT; CDR3aa: CSARERGREGQPQHF
j_gene: TRBJ2-5; abundance: NA; d_gene: NA; v_gene: TRBV12-5; CDR3nt: TGTGCTAGTGGTTCGGTACTAGGAGAGACCCAGTACTTC; CDR3aa: CASGSVLGETQYF
j_gene: TRBJ2-5; abundance: once; d_gene: TRBD2; v_gene: TRBV4-1; CDR3nt: TGCGCCAGCAGCCGAGCGGGAGCCGAGACCCAGTACTTC; CDR3aa: CASSRAGAETQYF
j_gene: TRBJ2-7; abundance: NA; d_gene: NA; v_gene: TRBV20-1; CDR3nt: TGCAGTGCTGGGGACGGGAGACCTACCTACGAGCAGTACTTC; CDR3aa: CSAGDGRPTYEQYF
j_gene: TRBJ1-1; abundance: NA; d_gene: NA; v_gene: TRBV30; CDR3nt: TGTGCCTGGAATCAAGGGCTGAACACTGAAGCTTTCTTT; CDR3aa: CAWNQGLNTEAFF
j_gene: TRBJ2-3; abundance: NA; d_gene: NA; v_gene: TRBV19; CDR3nt: TGTGCCAGTTCCTTAGGGAACACAGATACGCAGTATTTT; CDR3aa: CASSLGNTDTQYF
j_gene: TRBJ2-2; abundance: NA; d_gene: TRBD2; v_gene: TRBV20-1; CDR3nt: TGCAGTGCAGAGAGGACTAGCGGATCCACCGGGGAGCTGTTTTTT; CDR3aa: CSAERTSGSTGELFF
j_gene: TRBJ2-3; abundance: NA; d_gene: NA; v_gene: TRBV18; CDR3nt: TGTGCCAGCTCACCACCAGACGCCGTCACAGATACGCAGTATTTT; CDR3aa: CASSPPDAVTDTQYF
j_gene: TRBJ1-2; abundance: NA; d_gene: NA; v_gene: TRBV12-3/TRBV12-4; CDR3nt: TGTGCCAGCAGTTATCGACGGATTTATGGCTACACCTTC; CDR3aa: CASSYRRIYGYTF
j_gene: TRBJ2-1; abundance: NA; d_gene: TRBD1; v_gene: TRBV6-2/TRBV6-3; CDR3nt: TGTGCCAGCAGGAGGACAGGGTACAATGAGCAGTTCTTC; CDR3aa: CASRRTGYNEQFF
j_gene: TRBJ2-2; abundance: NA; d_gene: NA; v_gene: TRBV9; CDR3nt: TGTGCCAGCAGCGTTTCATCCAACACCGGGGAGCTGTTTTTT; CDR3aa: CASSVSSNTGELFF
j_gene: TRBJ2-1; abundance: few; d_gene: TRBD1; v_gene: TRBV29-1; CDR3nt: TGCAGCGCAACACCTCTACAGGACAGGGTAAATGAGCAGTTCTTC; CDR3aa: CSATPLQDRVNEQFF
j_gene: TRBJ2-5; abundance: NA; d_gene: NA; v_gene: TRBV20-1; CDR3nt: TGCAGTGCTAGAGATCCTCGGAGGCCGGTCCAAGAGACCCAGTACTTC; CDR3aa: CSARDPRRPVQETQYF
j_gene: TRBJ2-7; abundance: once; d_gene: NA; v_gene: TRBV30; CDR3nt: TGTGCCTGGAGTTGGGCCCGCGAGAACGAGCAGTACTTC; CDR3aa: CAWSWARENEQYF
j_gene: TRBJ2-3; abundance: NA; d_gene: NA; v_gene: TRBV29-1; CDR3nt: TGCAGCGTGGCTAGGTCCGGGAGTAGGTATGATACGCAGTATTTT; CDR3aa: CSVARSGSRYDTQYF
j_gene: TRBJ2-1; abundance: once; d_gene: TRBD2; v_gene: TRBV2; CDR3nt: TGTGCCAGTCGGGCTAGCGGATACAATGAGCAGTTCTTC; CDR3aa: CASRASGYNEQFF
j_gene: TRBJ2-1; abundance: NA; d_gene: NA; v_gene: TRBV29-1; CDR3nt: TGCAGCGTTGAAGCCACAACGACCCTGTTCTTC; CDR3aa: CSVEATTTLFF
j_gene: TRBJ1-1; abundance: few; d_gene: NA; v_gene: TRBV20-1; CDR3nt: TGCAGTGCTAGAGATACTAACACTGAAGCTTTCTTT; CDR3aa: CSARDTNTEAFF
j_gene: TRBJ2-5; abundance: NA; d_gene: NA; v_gene: TRBV29-1; CDR3nt: TGCAGCGGCTGGCAGCGAGGTTTAGAGACCCAGTACTTC; CDR3aa: CSGWQRGLETQYF
j_gene: TRBJ2-5; abundance: NA; d_gene: NA; v_gene: TRBV9; CDR3nt: TGTGCCAGCAGCGCCCAGACAGTGGTCAAAGAGACCCAGTACTTC; CDR3aa: CASSAQTVVKETQYF
j_gene: TRBJ2-7; abundance: NA; d_gene: TRBD2; v_gene: TRBV25-1; CDR3nt: TGTGCCAGCGGAAATAGCGGGGGGGTGGAGCAGTACTTC; CDR3aa: CASGNSGGVEQYF
j_gene: TRBJ2-7; abundance: NA; d_gene: NA; v_gene: TRBV25-1; CDR3nt: TGTGCCAGCAGTCTCTTGGACAGCACCTACGAGCAGTACTTC; CDR3aa: CASSLLDSTYEQYF
j_gene: TRBJ1-1; abundance: once; d_gene: NA; v_gene: TRBV5-1; CDR3nt: TGCGCCAGCAGCTTGTCTCCCGGTGGTACTGAAGCTTTCTTT; CDR3aa: CASSLSPGGTEAFF
j_gene: TRBJ2-3; abundance: NA; d_gene: TRBD2; v_gene: TRBV20-1; CDR3nt: TGCAGTGCTAGAGATTGGCTAGCGGGAACTGGAGATACGCAGTATTTT; CDR3aa: CSARDWLAGTGDTQYF
j_gene: TRBJ2-3; abundance: NA; d_gene: NA; v_gene: TRBV27; CDR3nt: TGTGCCAGCAGTTTAAGGGCTGGAATAGCAGATACGCAGTATTTT; CDR3aa: CASSLRAGIADTQYF
j_gene: TRBJ2-5; abundance: once; d_gene: NA; v_gene: TRBV30; CDR3nt: TGTGCCTGGAGACCGGCGGGAAGAGAGACCCAGTACTTC; CDR3aa: CAWRPAGRETQYF
j_gene: TRBJ2-7; abundance: NA; d_gene: TRBD1; v_gene: TRBV2; CDR3nt: TGTGCCAGCAGATCGGGACAGATCTACGAGCAGTACTTC; CDR3aa: CASRSGQIYEQYF
j_gene: TRBJ2-3; abundance: NA; d_gene: NA; v_gene: TRBV20-1; CDR3nt: TGCAGTGCTAGAGATATCCGGGGCTTCACAGATACGCAGTATTTT; CDR3aa: CSARDIRGFTDTQYF
j_gene: TRBJ2-5; abundance: NA; d_gene: TRBD2; v_gene: TRBV25-1; CDR3nt: TGTGCCAGCAGTGAAGGGCCACTAGCGGGAGTGGAGACCCAGTACTTC; CDR3aa: CASSEGPLAGVETQYF
j_gene: TRBJ1-1; abundance: once; d_gene: NA; v_gene: TRBV6-1; CDR3nt: TGTGCCAGCAGACCCCTGACGGGAAAGGTCCCTCGGAACACTGAAGCTTTCTTT; CDR3aa: CASRPLTGKVPRNTEAFF
j_gene: TRBJ1-4; abundance: NA; d_gene: TRBD1; v_gene: TRBV5-1; CDR3nt: TGCGCCAGCAGCAGGGATGGACAGGCGAATGAAAAACTGTTTTTT; CDR3aa: CASSRDGQANEKLFF
j_gene: TRBJ2-2; abundance: NA; d_gene: NA; v_gene: TRBV3-1; CDR3nt: TGTGCCAGCAGTGTTAAGAGGCTCACCGGGGAGCTGTTTTTT; CDR3aa: CASSVKRLTGELFF
j_gene: TRBJ1-2; abundance: once; d_gene: NA; v_gene: TRBV5-1; CDR3nt: TGCGCCAGCAGCTTGGCCCCCCGAGTGGGCGACTATGGCTACACCTTC; CDR3aa: CASSLAPRVGDYGYTF
j_gene: TRBJ2-2; abundance: NA; d_gene: NA; v_gene: TRBV3-1; CDR3nt: TGTGCCAGCAGCCAAGGTTTGACAGCTGCGAACACCGGGGAGCTGTTTTTT; CDR3aa: CASSQGLTAANTGELFF
j_gene: TRBJ2-5; abundance: NA; d_gene: NA; v_gene: TRBV4-1; CDR3nt: TGCGCCAGCAGCCAAGGGGACAGGTTTACCGGGACTAAAGAGACCCAGTACTTC; CDR3aa: CASSQGDRFTGTKETQYF
j_gene: TRBJ1-2; abundance: NA; d_gene: TRBD1; v_gene: TRBV18; CDR3nt: TGTGCCAGCTCACCAACGGGAACGGCGGGACAGAACTATGGCTACACCTTC; CDR3aa: CASSPTGTAGQNYGYTF
j_gene: TRBJ2-4; abundance: NA; d_gene: NA; v_gene: TRBV20-1; CDR3nt: TGCAGTGCTAGTCAAAACATTCAGTACTTC; CDR3aa: CSASQNIQYF
j_gene: TRBJ1-2; abundance: NA; d_gene: TRBD1; v_gene: TRBV29-1; CDR3nt: TGCAGCGTTGACTTGAACAGGGGCGATGGCTACACCTTC; CDR3aa: CSVDLNRGDGYTF